The 3 T cell receptor beta chains below were found in one sample sequenced in a study of blood T cell repertoires in COVID-19. The table came from immunoSEQ multiplex PCR; TCRdb's copy has only in-frame clones and leaves some out. The sample has about 170,000 clones, approximately 86% seen once. The sequencing input was peripheral blood. These receptor sequences come from a man aged 60 to 69 with COVID-19, enrolled during active disease.

This sequence joins TRBV6-5 and TRBJ2-1, with 14 bases that match TRBD2. V lost 3 bases to trimming and J lost 8 bases; unmatched junction nucleotides: 6. Per germline, CDR1 MNHEY and CDR2 SVGAGI. The CDR3 sequence is 16 residues long. The CDR3 DNA sequence: TGTGCCAGCAGTTATACCGGGACTAGCGGGGGAGATGAGCAGTTCTTC. It translates to CASSYTGTSGGDEQFF.

V usage is TRBV24-1 and J usage is TRBJ1-6; D is possibly TRBD1 (5 bases). The CDR3 is made up of 21 amino acids. The V and J ends lost 3 bases and 1 base respectively, with 24 bases between them. Germline CDR1 and CDR2: KGHDR and SFDVKD. This CDR3 reads CATSDPIPNLQVRSYNSPLHF. CDR3 bases: TGTGCCACCAGTGATCCCATTCCCAATTTACAGGTAAGGTCCTATAATTCACCCCTCCACTTT.

This sequence joins TRBV15 and TRBJ2-7; 7 nucleotides line up with TRBD1. V lost 5 bases to trimming and J lost 1 base; unmatched junction nucleotides: 5. There are 14 residues in the CDR3. In germline, CDR1 is LNHNV, CDR2 YYDKDF (reference sequence). The chain's CDR3 is CATSPDRSSYEQYF. In nucleotides, the CDR3 is TGTGCCACCAGCCCGGACAGGTCATCCTACGAGCAGTACTTC. The full variable domain, its missing parts supplied by reference TRBV15 and TRBJ2-7, is DAMVIQNPRYQVTQFGKPVTLSCSQTLNHNVMYWYQQKSSQAPKLLFHYYDKDFNNEADTPDNFQSRRPNTSFCFLDIRSPGLGDTAMYLCATSPDRSSYEQYFGPGTRLTVT.